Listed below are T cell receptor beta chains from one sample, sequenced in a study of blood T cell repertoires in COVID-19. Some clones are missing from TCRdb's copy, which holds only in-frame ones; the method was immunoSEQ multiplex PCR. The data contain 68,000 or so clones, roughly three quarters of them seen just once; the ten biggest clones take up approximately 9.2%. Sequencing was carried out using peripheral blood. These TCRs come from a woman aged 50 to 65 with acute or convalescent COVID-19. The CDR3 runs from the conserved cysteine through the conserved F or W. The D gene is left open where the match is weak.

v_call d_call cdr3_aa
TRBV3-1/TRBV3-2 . CASSQFQAQPQHF
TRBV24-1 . CATSGSGPTEAFF
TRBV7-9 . CASSLQMETQYF
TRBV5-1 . CASSWKTGDSTDTQYF
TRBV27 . CASSLRSSYNSPLHF
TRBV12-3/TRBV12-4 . CASRGSGHYGYTF
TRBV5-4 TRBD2 CASRFGGTSVTGELFF
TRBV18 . CASSPPSVIDTEAFF
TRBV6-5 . CASSYVQGNQPQHF
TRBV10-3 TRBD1 CAISGGQGASSGNTIYF
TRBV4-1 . CASSQDPQGADEQFF
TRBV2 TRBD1 CASSGWGQGANGYTF
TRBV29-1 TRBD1 CSVEDRGGEHYGYTF
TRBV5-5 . CASSLRRQVGGYTF
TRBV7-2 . CASSAESGLSNQPQHF
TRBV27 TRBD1 CASRNRGGTEAFF
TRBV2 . CASSERGSYGYTF
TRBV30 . CAWTNGARDTQYF
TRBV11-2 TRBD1 CASSLIGTGDGYTF
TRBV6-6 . CASSYPEQVAEQFF
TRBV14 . CASSQVNMQFF
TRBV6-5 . CASNRRDSLNTEAFF
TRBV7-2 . CASRTKTVTGSYNEQFF
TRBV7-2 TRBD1 CASSGQGRNTGELFF
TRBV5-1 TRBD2 CASSFGTSETGELFF
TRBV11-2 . CASSPYSEQFF
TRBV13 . CASSLGRGRGATGELFF
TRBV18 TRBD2 CASSPPGLADNNEQFF
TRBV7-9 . CAARGVGDTEAFF
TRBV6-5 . CASSYSIQRSTDTQYF
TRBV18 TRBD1 CASSPRGQGASGNTIYF
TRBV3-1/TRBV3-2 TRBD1 CASSQEGGTGVNSPLHF